Sequencing of this T cell receptor beta chain was carried out in a study of T cells expressing NK-cell markers. On the study more broadly: There were seven HCMV-seropositive donors and one seronegative donor among the eight sequenced.

5'RACE template switching built TCR beta cDNA with unique molecular identifiers. After re-calling the 5' RACE reads, TCRdb lists one entry per CDR3 protein, DNA absent. This table lists 20,000 to 25,000 distinct CDR3 sequences. Germline V gives CDR1 SNHLY, CDR2 FYNNEI. This CDR3 contains 13 residues. Broader study findings: There remained a lack of clarity about HCMV specificity of expanded NKG2C+ T cell clones. Once again these clonotypes came out on top in the CD3+CD56-NKG2C+ fraction of a handful of donors.

A remark on this clonotype: Its antigen is unidentified.

This TCR came from a man aged 18-75 years in good health. This chain joins TRBV2 and TRBJ2-5. Sequenced material: blood T cells: a sorted CD56 or NKG2C T cell subset, CD4+ or CD8+ T cells, or bulk PBMC T cells (not recorded which). The CDR3 is CASSEQPQETQYF.